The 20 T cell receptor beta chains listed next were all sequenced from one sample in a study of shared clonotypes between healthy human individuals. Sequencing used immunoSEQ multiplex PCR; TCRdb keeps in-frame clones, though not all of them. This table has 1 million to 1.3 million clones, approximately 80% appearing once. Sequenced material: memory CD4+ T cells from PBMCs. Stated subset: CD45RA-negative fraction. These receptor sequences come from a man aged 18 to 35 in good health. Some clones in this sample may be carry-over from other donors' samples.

Here the CDR3 DNA reads TGCGCCAGCAGCCAAGAGACGGGGACAGGGTCCTACGAGCAGTACTTC. Translating gives CASSQETGTGSYEQYF. The V call is TRBV4-3, the J call TRBJ2-7; 9 nucleotides match TRBD1. This CDR3 is built from 16 residues. The germline V gene has CDR1 LGHNA and CDR2 YSLEER. V trimming: 0 bases; J trimming: 1 base; junction bases outside the gene matches: 4.

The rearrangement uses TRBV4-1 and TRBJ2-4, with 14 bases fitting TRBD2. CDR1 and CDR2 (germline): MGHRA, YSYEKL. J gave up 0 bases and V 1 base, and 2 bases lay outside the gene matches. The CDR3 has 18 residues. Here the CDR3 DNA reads TGCGCCAGCAGCCAAGGACTAGCGGGAGGGGTAGCCAAAAACATTCAGTACTTC. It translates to CASSQGLAGGVAKNIQYF.

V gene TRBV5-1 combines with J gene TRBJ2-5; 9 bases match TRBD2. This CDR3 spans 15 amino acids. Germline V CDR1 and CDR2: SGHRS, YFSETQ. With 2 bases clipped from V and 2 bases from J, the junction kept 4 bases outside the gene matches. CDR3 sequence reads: CASSFFAGGQETQYF. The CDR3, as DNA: TGCGCCAGCAGCTTCTTCGCGGGAGGGCAAGAGACCCAGTACTTC.

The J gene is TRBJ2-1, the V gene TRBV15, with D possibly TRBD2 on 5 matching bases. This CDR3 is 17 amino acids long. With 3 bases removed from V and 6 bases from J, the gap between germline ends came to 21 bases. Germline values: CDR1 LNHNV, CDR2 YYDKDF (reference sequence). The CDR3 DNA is TGTGCCACCAGCAGTAACAGAGGGAACCCCCGAAGCAATGAGCAGTTCTTC. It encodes CATSSNRGNPRSNEQFF.

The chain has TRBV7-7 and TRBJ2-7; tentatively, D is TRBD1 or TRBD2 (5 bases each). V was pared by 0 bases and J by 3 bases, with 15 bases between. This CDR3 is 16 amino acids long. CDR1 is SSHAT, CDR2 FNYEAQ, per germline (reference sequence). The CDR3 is CASSLALEDIHYEQYF. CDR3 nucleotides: TGTGCCAGCAGCTTAGCCTTGGAGGACATTCACTACGAGCAGTACTTC.

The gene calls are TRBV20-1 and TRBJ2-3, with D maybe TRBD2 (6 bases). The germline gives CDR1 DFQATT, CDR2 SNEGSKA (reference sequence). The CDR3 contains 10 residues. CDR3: CSGGPNTQYF. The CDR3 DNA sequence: TGCAGCGGAGGGCCAAATACGCAGTATTTT.

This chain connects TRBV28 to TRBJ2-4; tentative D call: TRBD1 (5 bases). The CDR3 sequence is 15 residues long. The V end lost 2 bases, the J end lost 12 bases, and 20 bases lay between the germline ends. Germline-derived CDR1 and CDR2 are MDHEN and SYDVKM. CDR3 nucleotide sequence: TGTGCCAGCAGTTTAGGTAGGGGCAGGACGGCCGCTCAGTACTTC. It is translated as CASSLGRGRTAAQYF.

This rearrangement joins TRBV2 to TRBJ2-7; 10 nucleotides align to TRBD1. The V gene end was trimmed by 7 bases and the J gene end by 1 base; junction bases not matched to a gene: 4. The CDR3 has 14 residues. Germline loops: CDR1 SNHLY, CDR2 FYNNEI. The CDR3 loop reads CASMGGQGSYEQYF. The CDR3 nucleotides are TGTGCCAGCATGGGGGGACAGGGGTCCTACGAGCAGTACTTC.

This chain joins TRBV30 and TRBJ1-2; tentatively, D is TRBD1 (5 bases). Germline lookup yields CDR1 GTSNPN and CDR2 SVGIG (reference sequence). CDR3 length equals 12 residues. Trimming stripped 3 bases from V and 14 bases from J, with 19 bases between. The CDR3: CAWRGLSHQYTF. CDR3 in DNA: TGTGCCTGGAGGGGACTGTCCCACCAGTATACCTTC.

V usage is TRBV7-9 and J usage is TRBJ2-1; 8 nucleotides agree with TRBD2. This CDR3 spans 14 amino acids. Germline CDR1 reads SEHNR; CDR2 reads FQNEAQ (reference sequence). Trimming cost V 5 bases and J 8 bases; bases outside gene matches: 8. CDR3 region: CASSQAGVVHEQFF. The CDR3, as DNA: TGTGCCAGCAGCCAAGCGGGAGTAGTGCATGAGCAGTTCTTC.

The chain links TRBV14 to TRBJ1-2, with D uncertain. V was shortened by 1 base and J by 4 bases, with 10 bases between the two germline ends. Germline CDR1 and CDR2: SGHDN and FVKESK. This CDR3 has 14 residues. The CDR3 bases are TGTGCCAGCAGCCAAGCGGGAAGGGTCTATGGCTACACCTTC. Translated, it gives CASSQAGRVYGYTF.

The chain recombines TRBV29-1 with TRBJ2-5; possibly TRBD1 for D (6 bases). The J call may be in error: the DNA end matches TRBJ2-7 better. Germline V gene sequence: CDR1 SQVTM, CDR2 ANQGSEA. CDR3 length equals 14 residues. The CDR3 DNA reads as TGCAGCGTCAAGAACAGGGAACTTTCCTACGAGCAGTACTTC. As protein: CSVKNRELSYEQYF.

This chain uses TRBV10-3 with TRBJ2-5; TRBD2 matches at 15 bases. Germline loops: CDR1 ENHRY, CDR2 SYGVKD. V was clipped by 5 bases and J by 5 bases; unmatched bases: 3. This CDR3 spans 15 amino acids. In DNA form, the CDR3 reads TGTGCCATCAGTCCCGGGACTAGCGGGGGGGAGACCCAGTACTTC. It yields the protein CAISPGTSGGETQYF.

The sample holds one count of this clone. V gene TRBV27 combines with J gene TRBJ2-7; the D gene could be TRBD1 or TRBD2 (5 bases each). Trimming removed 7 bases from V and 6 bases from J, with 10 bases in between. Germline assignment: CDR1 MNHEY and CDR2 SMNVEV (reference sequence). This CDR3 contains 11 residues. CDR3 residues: CASIRGTEQYF. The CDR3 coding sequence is TGTGCCAGCATCAGAGGGACCGAGCAGTACTTC.

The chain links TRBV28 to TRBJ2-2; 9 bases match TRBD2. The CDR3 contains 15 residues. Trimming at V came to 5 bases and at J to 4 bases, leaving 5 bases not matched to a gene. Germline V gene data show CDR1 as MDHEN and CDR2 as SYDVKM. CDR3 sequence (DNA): TGTGCCAGCAGTCCACTAGCGGGTTCCACCGGGGAGCTGTTTTTT. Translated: CASSPLAGSTGELFF.

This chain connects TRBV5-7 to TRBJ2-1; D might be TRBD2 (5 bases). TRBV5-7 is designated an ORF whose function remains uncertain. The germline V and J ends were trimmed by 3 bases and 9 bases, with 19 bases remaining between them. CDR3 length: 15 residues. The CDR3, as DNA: TGTGCCAGCAGCTCCCCCGGGATCCGAGGTGGTGAGCAGTTCTTC. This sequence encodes CASSSPGIRGGEQFF.

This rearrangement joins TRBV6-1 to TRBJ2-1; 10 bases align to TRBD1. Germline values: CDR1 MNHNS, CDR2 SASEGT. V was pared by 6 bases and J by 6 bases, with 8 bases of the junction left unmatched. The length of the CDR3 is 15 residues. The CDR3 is CASRTRTGGFNEQFF. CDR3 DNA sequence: TGTGCCAGCAGGACGAGGACAGGGGGTTTCAATGAGCAGTTCTTC.

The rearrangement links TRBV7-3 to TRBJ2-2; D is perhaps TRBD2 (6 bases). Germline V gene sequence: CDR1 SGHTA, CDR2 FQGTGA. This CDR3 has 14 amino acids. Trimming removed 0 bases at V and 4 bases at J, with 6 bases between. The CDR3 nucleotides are TGTGCCAGCAGCTTAACTAGCGGCACCGGGGAGCTGTTTTTT. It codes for CASSLTSGTGELFF.

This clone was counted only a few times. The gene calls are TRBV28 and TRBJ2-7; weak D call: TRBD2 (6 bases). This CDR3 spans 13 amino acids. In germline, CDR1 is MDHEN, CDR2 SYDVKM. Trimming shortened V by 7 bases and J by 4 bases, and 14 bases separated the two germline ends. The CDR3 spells CASTRDSPYEQYF. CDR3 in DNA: TGTGCCAGCACCCGGGACTCCCCTTACGAGCAGTACTTC. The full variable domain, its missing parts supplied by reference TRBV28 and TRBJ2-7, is DVKVTQSSRYLVKRTGEKVFLECVQDMDHENMFWYRQDPGLGLRLIYFSYDVKMKEKGDIPEGYSVSREKKERFSLILESASTNQTSMYLCASTRDSPYEQYFGPGTRLTVT.

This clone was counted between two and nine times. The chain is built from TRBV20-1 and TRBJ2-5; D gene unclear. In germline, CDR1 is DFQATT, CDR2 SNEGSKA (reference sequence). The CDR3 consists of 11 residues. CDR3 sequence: CSLTLGETQYF. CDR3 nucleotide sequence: TGCAGCCTTACTTTGGGGGAGACCCAGTACTTC.